Sequencing of this TCR beta chain was carried out in a study of blood T cell repertoires in COVID-19. Study-level background: From the United States, Italy and Spain came samples of acute and convalescent COVID-19. From T cells, B-cell-depleted T cells, or PBMCs came the material, which was cDNA or gDNA.

Authors' analysis steps: For nucleated cells, counts were estimated from reference gene primer amplification. TCRdb's copy holds only in-frame clones and misses some; the assay was immunoSEQ multiplex PCR. From that table come the V and J calls and clone size; the DNA was used to work out D and trimming. The sample lists 70,000 or so clones, 75% to 80% occurring once. The CDR3 spans 15 residues. Trimming pared 4 bases from V and 1 base from J, leaving 17 bases between. From germline, CDR1 is SQVTM and CDR2 ANQGSEA. The rearrangement joins TRBV29-1 to TRBJ2-7; possible D gene TRBD2, 6 bases. The sequence was collected from a human donor in a cohort sampled during active COVID-19. Sequencing was performed on peripheral blood. The CDR3 nucleotides are TGCAGCGTTGTACCGCCCGGAGGGGAGTCCTACGAGCAGTACTTC. Its protein is CSVVPPGGESYEQYF.